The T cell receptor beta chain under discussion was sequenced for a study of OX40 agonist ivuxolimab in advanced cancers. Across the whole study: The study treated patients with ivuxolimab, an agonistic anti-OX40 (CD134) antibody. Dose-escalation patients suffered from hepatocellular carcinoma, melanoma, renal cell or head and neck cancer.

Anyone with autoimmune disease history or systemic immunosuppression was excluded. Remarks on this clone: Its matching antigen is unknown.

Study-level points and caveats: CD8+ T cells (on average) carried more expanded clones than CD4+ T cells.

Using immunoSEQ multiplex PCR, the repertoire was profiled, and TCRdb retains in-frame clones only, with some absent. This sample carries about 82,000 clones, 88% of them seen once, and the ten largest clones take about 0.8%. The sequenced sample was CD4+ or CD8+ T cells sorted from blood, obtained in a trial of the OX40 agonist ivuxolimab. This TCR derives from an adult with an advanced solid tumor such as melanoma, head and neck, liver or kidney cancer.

The CDR3 protein is CASTLLGGQYF. CDR3 nucleotides: TGTGCCAGCACCCTGTTAGGAGGGCAGTACTTC. The chain links TRBV7-9 to TRBJ2-7; D is perhaps TRBD2 (5 bases). The CDR3 contains 11 residues. Trimming stripped 7 bases from V and 9 bases from J, with 13 bases between. CDR1 and CDR2 from the germline V gene are SEHNR and FQNEAQ (reference sequence).